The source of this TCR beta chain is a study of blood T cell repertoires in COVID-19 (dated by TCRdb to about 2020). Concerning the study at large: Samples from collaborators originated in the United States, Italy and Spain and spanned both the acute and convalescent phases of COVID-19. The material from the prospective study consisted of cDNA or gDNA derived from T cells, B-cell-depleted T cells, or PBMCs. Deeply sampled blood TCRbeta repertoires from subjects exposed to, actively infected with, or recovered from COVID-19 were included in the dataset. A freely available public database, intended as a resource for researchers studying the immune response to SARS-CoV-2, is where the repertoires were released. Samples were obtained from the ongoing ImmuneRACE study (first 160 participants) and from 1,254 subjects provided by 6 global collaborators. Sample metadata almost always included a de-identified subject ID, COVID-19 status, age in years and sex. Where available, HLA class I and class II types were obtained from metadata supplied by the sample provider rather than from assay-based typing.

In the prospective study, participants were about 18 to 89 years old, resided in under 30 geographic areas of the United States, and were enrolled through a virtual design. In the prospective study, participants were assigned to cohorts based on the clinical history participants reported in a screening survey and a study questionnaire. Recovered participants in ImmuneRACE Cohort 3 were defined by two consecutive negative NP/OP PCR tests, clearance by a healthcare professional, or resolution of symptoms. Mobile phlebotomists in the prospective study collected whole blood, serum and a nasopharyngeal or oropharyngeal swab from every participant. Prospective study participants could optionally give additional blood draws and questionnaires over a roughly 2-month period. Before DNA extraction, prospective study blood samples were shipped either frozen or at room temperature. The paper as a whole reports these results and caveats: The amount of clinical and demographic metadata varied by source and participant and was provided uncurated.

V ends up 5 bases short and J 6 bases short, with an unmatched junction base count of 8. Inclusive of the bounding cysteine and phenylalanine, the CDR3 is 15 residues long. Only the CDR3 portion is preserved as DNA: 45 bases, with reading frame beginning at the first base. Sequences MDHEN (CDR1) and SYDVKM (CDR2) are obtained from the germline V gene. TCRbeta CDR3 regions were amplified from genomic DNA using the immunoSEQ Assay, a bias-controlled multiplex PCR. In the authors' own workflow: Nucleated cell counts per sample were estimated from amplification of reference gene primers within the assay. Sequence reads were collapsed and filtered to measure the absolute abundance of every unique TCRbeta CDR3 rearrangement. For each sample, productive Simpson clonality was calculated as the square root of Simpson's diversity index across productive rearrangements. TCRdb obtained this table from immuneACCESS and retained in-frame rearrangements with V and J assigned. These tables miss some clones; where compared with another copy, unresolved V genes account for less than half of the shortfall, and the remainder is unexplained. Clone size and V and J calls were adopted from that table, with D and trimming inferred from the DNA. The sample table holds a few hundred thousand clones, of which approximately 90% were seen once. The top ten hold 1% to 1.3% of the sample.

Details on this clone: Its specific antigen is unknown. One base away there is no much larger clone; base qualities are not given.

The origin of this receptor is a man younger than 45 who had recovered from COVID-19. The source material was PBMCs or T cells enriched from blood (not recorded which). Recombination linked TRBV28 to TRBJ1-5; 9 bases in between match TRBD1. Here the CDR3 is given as CASSLIGTGIQPQHF. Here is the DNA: TGTGCCAGCAGTCTGATCGGGACAGGGATTCAGCCCCAGCATTTT.